This T cell receptor beta chain was recorded in a study of shared clonotypes between healthy human individuals. Overall study context: The donors, two women and a few men, were aged 18 to 49.

The CDR3 sequence is 18 residues long. Trimming took off 1 base at V and 3 bases at J, with 24 bases between the two ends. Germline values: CDR1 SQVTM, CDR2 ANQGSEA. Sequenced by immunoSEQ multiplex PCR; TCRdb stores in-frame clones only, minus some. This table has about 2.1 million clones, 93% appearing once. As for this clone: Its antigen is unknown.

Naive CD8 cells lacked CD45RO, underwent positive selection for CCR7 and left out terminally differentiated effector memory CD45RA+ cells. Broader study findings: Rarefaction indicated that sorted-subset sequencing remained incomplete although depth was large.

Sample: naive CD8+ T cells from PBMCs. J is TRBJ1-2 and V is TRBV29-1, with no clear D. This sequence originates from a man between 18 and 29 years old in good health. Some clones in this sample may be carry-over from other donors' samples. The CDR3 reads CSVEGALVRAEEDYGYTF. For the CDR3, the DNA is TGCAGCGTTGAAGGGGCACTCGTAAGGGCCGAGGAGGACTATGGCTACACCTTC. The variable domain in full, with the rest retrieved from reference TRBV29-1 and TRBJ1-2, is SAVISQKPSRDICQRGTSLTIQCQVDSQVTMMFWYRQQPGQSLTLIATANQGSEATYESGFVIDKFPISRPNLTFSTLTVSNMSPEDSSIYLCSVEGALVRAEEDYGYTFGSGTRLTVV.